One sample yielded the 5 T cell receptor beta chains listed below, sequenced in a study of radiotherapy plus CTLA-4 blockade in lung cancer. Data came from immunoSEQ multiplex PCR; TCRdb stores just in-frame clones and leaves some out. Among 40,000 to 50,000 clones listed, roughly 70% were seen once. Specimen: peripheral blood, collected from a patient treated with radiotherapy plus ipilimumab. The receptors were sampled from a human donor with non-small cell lung cancer who had stable disease on radiotherapy plus ipilimumab.

This clone was seen a single time. The chain uses TRBV29-1 and TRBJ2-7; 7 bases fit TRBD1. The junction had 7 bases not matched to a gene; V was cut back by 0 bases and J by 2 bases. The germline gives CDR1 SQVTM, CDR2 ANQGSEA. This CDR3 comprises 15 residues. The CDR3 loop is CSVEEMTGSPYEQYF. In DNA form, the CDR3 reads TGCAGCGTTGAAGAAATGACAGGGTCCCCCTACGAGCAGTACTTC.

V gene TRBV19 combines with J gene TRBJ1-5; 7 bases are shared with TRBD1. Trimming at V came to 6 bases and at J to 4 bases, leaving 3 bases not matched to a gene. The CDR3 has 13 residues. From germline, CDR1 is LNHDA and CDR2 SQIVND (reference sequence). Here the CDR3 DNA reads TGTGCCAGTAGAACAGGGGTAAATCAGCCCCAGCATTTT. Its translation is CASRTGVNQPQHF.

The V call is TRBV7-9, the J call TRBJ2-2; D possibly corresponds to TRBD1 (6 bases). Germline lookup yields CDR1 SEHNR and CDR2 FQNEAQ (reference sequence). The CDR3 contains 12 residues. Trimming cost V 5 bases and J 6 bases, with 7 bases left between them. The CDR3: CASSQGPGELFF. As DNA, the CDR3 is TGTGCCAGCAGCCAGGGGCCCGGGGAGCTGTTTTTT.

The gene calls are TRBV6-1 and TRBJ2-7, with TRBD2 matching 9 bases. The CDR3 is 14 amino acids. The V gene end was trimmed by 6 bases and the J gene end by 5 bases; junction bases not matched to a gene: 8. The germline gives CDR1 MNHNS, CDR2 SASEGT. The CDR3 DNA sequence: TGTGCCAGCAGGACTGGCGGGGGGGCCCACGAGCAGTACTTC. Protein product: CASRTGGGAHEQYF.

The V gene is TRBV11-2, the J gene TRBJ2-7; weak D call: TRBD1 (6 bases). Germline V gene data show CDR1 as SGHAT and CDR2 as FQNNGV. This CDR3 has 19 residues. With 3 bases removed from V and 0 bases from J, the gap between germline ends came to 24 bases. CDR3 in amino acids: CASSFPIFTGQRASYEQYF. CDR3 nucleotide sequence: TGTGCCAGCAGCTTTCCGATTTTCACGGGACAAAGAGCCTCCTACGAGCAGTACTTC.